A single sample gave rise to the 4 T cell receptor beta chains below, sequenced in a study of glioma-infiltrating T cells. The iRepertoire nested amplicon-rescue multiplex PCR amplified TCR alpha and beta CDR3s from RNA. TCRdb re-called the multiplex PCR reads through MiXCR, storing one row per CDR3 protein. Of over 80,000 distinct CDR3 sequences listed, roughly 40% were seen once; the top ten hold roughly two fifths. Sequences were obtained from glioma tissue, nonneoplastic brain tissue, or PBMCs (not recorded which). The receptor source for this set is a human donor with low-grade glioma or glioblastoma, undergoing nonglioma brain surgery, or in good health (not recorded which).

In its sample, this clonotype is large. This chain connects TRBV15 to TRBJ2-3; 10 bases agree with TRBD2. The junction had 8 bases not matched to a gene; V was cut back by 0 bases and J by 2 bases. From germline, CDR1 is LNHNV and CDR2 YYDKDF (reference sequence). The CDR3 extends over 18 amino acids. The CDR3 sequence is CATSRDTLAGAPTDTQYF. CDR3 DNA: TGTGCCACCAGCAGAGATACCCTAGCGGGAGCACCCACAGATACGCAGTATTTT.

This clonotype was detected only once. This clone may be a read error of a much larger clone one base away. The chain recombines TRBV18 with TRBJ2-7; D is ambiguous. Germline loops: CDR1 KGHSH, CDR2 LQKENI. CDR3 length: 12 residues. The CDR3, as DNA: TGTGCCAGATCACCTGGGGCCTACGAGCAGTACTTC. Its translation: CARSPGAYEQYF.

This clonotype came up many times. The chain employs TRBV27 and TRBJ2-7; D may be TRBD1 (6 bases). The CDR3 extends over 15 amino acids. The V end was cut by 7 bases, the J end by 3 bases, with 19 bases between. From germline, CDR1 is MNHEY and CDR2 SMNVEV (reference sequence). The chain's CDR3 is CASTLRPRGDYEQYF. The CDR3 DNA reads TGTGCCAGCACTCTGAGGCCCAGGGGAGACTACGAGCAGTACTTC.

The CDR3 bases are TGTGCCAGCAGTGAGTCGGACAGCTCCTACGAGCAGTACTTC. This gives the protein CASSESDSSYEQYF. This chain connects TRBV2 to TRBJ2-7; TRBD1 might be the D (6 bases). V lost 3 bases and J lost 0, with 9 bases in between. This CDR3 is 14 amino acids long. Germline lookup yields CDR1 SNHLY and CDR2 FYNNEI.